The 27 T cell receptor beta chains below all came from one sample that was sequenced in a study of monozygotic twins with inflammatory bowel disease. TCRdb re-called the 5' RACE reads and shows each CDR3 protein once, DNA omitted. This table lists 200,000 to 250,000 distinct CDR3 sequences. The sample comprised blood. The receptors derive from a human donor with ulcerative colitis or Crohn's disease, or a healthy co-twin of an affected twin (not recorded which).

The J gene is TRBJ2-1, the V gene TRBV7-2; TCRdb's D gene call, TRBD1, goes unchecked for lack of DNA. The CDR3 has 15 amino acids. CDR1 and CDR2 from the germline V gene are SGHTA and FQGNSA. CDR3 sequence: CASSSGTLRYNEQFF.

V gene TRBV19 combines with J gene TRBJ1-5; the D gene TCRdb calls, TRBD1, cannot be checked with no DNA. The CDR3 spans 16 residues. Looked up from germline, CDR1 is LNHDA and CDR2 is SQIVND (reference sequence). CDR3 in amino acids: CASANTGAYSNQPQHF.

The chain carries TRBV11-1 and TRBJ1-1; TCRdb's D call of TRBD1 is untestable without DNA. There are 18 residues in the CDR3. Germline lookup yields CDR1 SGHAT and CDR2 FQDESV (reference sequence). This CDR3 reads CASSRHKLNRDCSTEAFF.

V gene TRBV2 combines with J gene TRBJ1-1; the D call from TCRdb, TRBD1, cannot be confirmed without DNA. From germline, CDR1 is SNHLY and CDR2 FYNNEI. The CDR3 is 13 residues long. The CDR3 is CASLKDRNTEAFF.

The V call is TRBV5-6, the J call TRBJ1-5; the D call from TCRdb, TRBD1, cannot be confirmed without DNA. CDR1 SGHDT and CDR2 YYEEEE come from the germline V gene. The CDR3 is 13 residues long. CDR3 region: CASSLGGDQPQHF. Based on the CDR3 plus reference TRBV5-6 and TRBJ1-5, the full variable domain is DAGVTQSPTHLIKTRGQQVTLRCSPKSGHDTVSWYQQALGQGPQFIFQYYEEEERQRGNFPDRFSGHQFPNYSSELNVNALLLGDSALYLCASSLGGDQPQHFGDGTRLSIL.

The rearrangement uses TRBV7-9 and TRBJ1-5. Germline V lookup: CDR1 SEHNR, CDR2 FQNEAQ (reference sequence). The CDR3 is made up of 13 amino acids. CDR3 loop: CASSLVVDQPQHF.

The genes are TRBV10-3 and TRBJ2-1; the TCRdb D gene call, TRBD2, has no DNA to confirm it. The CDR3 runs 18 residues. The germline V gene has CDR1 ENHRY and CDR2 SYGVKD. CDR3 region: CAIQARGATNRSYNEQFF.

The chain is built from TRBV5-1 and TRBJ2-3; TCRdb selects TRBD1, and the lack of DNA leaves this call unchecked. There are 16 residues in the CDR3. Germline-derived CDR1 and CDR2 are SGHRS and YFSETQ. The CDR3 loop is CASSLNLGRGTDTQYF.

V usage is TRBV6-1 and J usage is TRBJ1-1; the D gene TCRdb calls, TRBD1, cannot be checked with no DNA. Per germline, CDR1 MNHNS and CDR2 SASEGT. CDR3 length equals 14 residues. Here the CDR3 reads CASGGDTLGTEAFF.

This chain uses TRBV20-1 with TRBJ2-5; lacking DNA, the TRBD1 call made by TCRdb goes unchecked. The CDR3 extends over 12 amino acids. CDR1 DFQATT and CDR2 SNEGSKA come from the germline V gene (reference sequence). The CDR3 sequence: CSARGPGETQYF.

V and J are TRBV6-1 and TRBJ1-6; lacking DNA, the TRBD1 call made by TCRdb goes unchecked. CDR1 and CDR2 from the germline V gene are MNHNS and SASEGT. The CDR3 extends over 17 amino acids. The CDR3 loop is CASRTPPGQGSNSPLHF.

The rearrangement uses TRBV23-1 and TRBJ2-1; TCRdb gives TRBD1 as the D gene, but with no DNA this cannot be confirmed. TRBV23-1 is recorded as an ORF, its role being uncertain. The CDR3 is 16 residues long. The CDR3 is CASHPGIQEPGNEQFF.

This sequence joins TRBV10-3 and TRBJ1-2; TCRdb calls TRBD1, which cannot be checked without DNA. The length of the CDR3 is 13 residues. Germline V gene sequence: CDR1 ENHRY, CDR2 SYGVKD. This chain's CDR3 is CAISPGTGYGYTF.

This chain uses TRBV20-1 with TRBJ2-5. Germline assignment: CDR1 DFQATT and CDR2 SNEGSKA (reference sequence). The CDR3 loop spans 13 amino acids. CDR3 in amino acids: CSARATLQETQYF.

The V gene is TRBV20-1, the J gene TRBJ2-3; TCRdb's D gene call, TRBD1, goes unchecked for lack of DNA. Germline V gene data show CDR1 as DFQATT and CDR2 as SNEGSKA (reference sequence). The CDR3 is 14 residues long. The CDR3 sequence: CSAPGSVSTDTQYF.

The V gene is TRBV18, the J gene TRBJ1-2; the D call from TCRdb, TRBD1, cannot be confirmed without DNA. Looked up from germline, CDR1 is KGHSH and CDR2 is LQKENI. This CDR3 region has 15 residues. CDR3 protein: CASSPVSSPRGGYTF.

The chain links TRBV5-6 to TRBJ2-2; TCRdb's assignment of TRBD1 cannot be checked, as there is no DNA. Germline V gene sequence: CDR1 SGHDT, CDR2 YYEEEE. The CDR3 extends over 16 amino acids. The CDR3 region is CASSLSPGVSTGELFF.

The chain is built from TRBV6-5 and TRBJ2-3. CDR1 and CDR2 from the germline V gene are MNHEY and SVGAGI. The CDR3 totals 13 residues. The CDR3: CASSYSSESTQYF.

The chain carries TRBV5-1 and TRBJ1-6. The CDR3 has 15 residues. Germline-derived CDR1 and CDR2 are SGHRS and YFSETQ. This chain's CDR3 is CASSLGEARNSPLHF.

CDR3 in amino acids: CSVEVGTDTQYF. The chain employs TRBV29-1 and TRBJ2-3. The length of the CDR3 is 12 residues. The germline V gene has CDR1 SQVTM and CDR2 ANQGSEA.

The chain employs TRBV6-5 and TRBJ2-5; there is no DNA to check the TCRdb D call of TRBD2. Germline V gene sequence: CDR1 MNHEY, CDR2 SVGAGI. CDR3 length: 18 residues. The CDR3 sequence is CASSSPNRGPRLQETQYF.

J is TRBJ2-3 and V is TRBV20-1; TCRdb gives TRBD2 as the D gene, but with no DNA this cannot be confirmed. This CDR3 is 14 amino acids long. Germline lookup yields CDR1 DFQATT and CDR2 SNEGSKA (reference sequence). This CDR3 is CSAETSLSTDTQYF.

V gene TRBV6-1 combines with J gene TRBJ2-3. The CDR3 totals 16 residues. CDR1 and CDR2 (germline): MNHNS, SASEGT. The CDR3 spells CASSPYRPRSTDTQYF.

The chain's CDR3 is CASSYSLYEQYF. The rearrangement links TRBV6-5 to TRBJ2-7. CDR1 and CDR2 (germline): MNHEY, SVGAGI. This CDR3 contains 12 residues.

CDR3 sequence: CASSFFSNNQPQHF. The rearrangement uses TRBV5-5 and TRBJ1-5. The CDR3 has 14 residues. Germline V gene data show CDR1 as SGHKS and CDR2 as YYEKEE (reference sequence).

This sequence joins TRBV6-2 or TRBV6-3 and TRBJ2-5; checking the TCRdb D call of TRBD2 is not possible without DNA. The CDR3 extends over 16 amino acids. CDR1 and CDR2 from the germline V gene are MNHEY and SVGEGT. The CDR3 region is CASRTPSGGARETQYF.

V is TRBV2 and J is TRBJ1-3. Germline V CDR1 and CDR2: SNHLY, FYNNEI. CDR3 length: 15 residues. The CDR3: CASSASSHSGNTIYF.